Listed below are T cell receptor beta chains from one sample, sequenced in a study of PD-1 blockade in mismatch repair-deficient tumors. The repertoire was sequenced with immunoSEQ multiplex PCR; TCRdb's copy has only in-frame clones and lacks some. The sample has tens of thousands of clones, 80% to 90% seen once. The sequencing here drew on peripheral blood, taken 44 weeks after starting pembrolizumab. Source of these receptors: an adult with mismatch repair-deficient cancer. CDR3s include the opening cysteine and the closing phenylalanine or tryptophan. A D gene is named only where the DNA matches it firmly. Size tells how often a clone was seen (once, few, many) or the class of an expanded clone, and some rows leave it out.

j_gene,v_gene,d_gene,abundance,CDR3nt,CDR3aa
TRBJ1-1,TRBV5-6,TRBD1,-,TGTGCCAGCAGCCACGACAGGGGAAGCACTGAAGCTTTCTTT,CASSHDRGSTEAFF
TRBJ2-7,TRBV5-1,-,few,TGCGCCAGCAGGAACTCCCAGATTAGGGGGGAGCAGTACTTC,CASRNSQIRGEQYF
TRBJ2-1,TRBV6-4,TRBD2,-,TGTGCCAGCAGTAAGGGGGGACTAGCGAGCTCCTACAATGAGCAGTTCTTC,CASSKGGLASSYNEQFF
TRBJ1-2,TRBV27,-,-,TGTGCCAGCAGCGAAGACCCCGGAGCGACGTTAAGCTACACCTTC,CASSEDPGATLSYTF
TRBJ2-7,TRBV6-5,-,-,TGTGCCAGCAGTCCCGGACGTATCTACGAGCAGTACTTC,CASSPGRIYEQYF
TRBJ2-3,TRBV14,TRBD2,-,TGTGCCAGCAGCCAATATAGCGGGACCTACACAGATACGCAGTATTTT,CASSQYSGTYTDTQYF
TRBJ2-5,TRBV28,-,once,TGTGCCAGCAGTTCCCGCGGCCGGGCTCAGTACTTC,CASSSRGRAQYF
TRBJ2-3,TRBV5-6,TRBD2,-,TGTGCCAGCAGCGGAGGGACTAGCGGGAGAGTCAATACGCAGTATTTT,CASSGGTSGRVNTQYF
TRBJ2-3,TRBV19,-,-,TGTGCCAGTAGACCGGGACGGTCCACAGATACGCAGTATTTT,CASRPGRSTDTQYF
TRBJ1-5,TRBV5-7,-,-,TGTGCCAGCAGCTTGGAAGGGGCTAGTAACAATCAGCCCCAGCATTTT,CASSLEGASNNQPQHF
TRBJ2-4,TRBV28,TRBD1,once,TGTGCCAGCAGTCCTACAGGGGCCGGAGCCAAAAACATTCAGTACTTC,CASSPTGAGAKNIQYF
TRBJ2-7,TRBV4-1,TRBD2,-,TGCGCCAGCAGCCTTCACTCGGAGGGAGGGCCCTACGAGCAGTACTTC,CASSLHSEGGPYEQYF
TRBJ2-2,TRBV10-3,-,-,TGTGCCATCAGTGAGTCGAAGCGCGGAATCACCACCGGGGAGCTGTTTTTT,CAISESKRGITTGELFF
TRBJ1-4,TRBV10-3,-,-,TGTGCCAGTAGACAGAGCCAAACTAATGAAAAACTGTTTTTT,CASRQSQTNEKLFF
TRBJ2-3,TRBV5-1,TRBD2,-,TGCGCCAGCAGCCTCCTAGCGGGACGGGCAGATACGCAGTATTTT,CASSLLAGRADTQYF
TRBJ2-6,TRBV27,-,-,TGTGCCAGCAGTTTGCAAGACCCTGCTTCGAGGGCCAACGTCCTGACTTTC,CASSLQDPASRANVLTF
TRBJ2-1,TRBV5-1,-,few,TGCGCCAGCAGCTTGGGTGCGAGCTCCTACAATGAGCAGTTCTTC,CASSLGASSYNEQFF
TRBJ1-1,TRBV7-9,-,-,TGTGCCAGCAGCCCAACGGACGGACTGAACACTGAAGCTTTCTTT,CASSPTDGLNTEAFF
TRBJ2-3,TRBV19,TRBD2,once,TGTGCCAGTAGTATAGTTCTTAGCGGGAGTGGCACAGATACGCAGTATTTT,CASSIVLSGSGTDTQYF
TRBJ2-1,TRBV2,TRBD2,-,TGTGCCAGCAAGGGACTAGCGGGAGTGAATGAGCAGTTCTTC,CASKGLAGVNEQFF
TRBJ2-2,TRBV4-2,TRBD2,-,TGTGCCAGCAGCCAAGGGGCGGGAGAGAACACCGGGGAGCTGTTTTTT,CASSQGAGENTGELFF
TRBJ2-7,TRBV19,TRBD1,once,TGTGCCAGTACCGCCGGGACAGGTCCCTACGAGCAGTACTTC,CASTAGTGPYEQYF
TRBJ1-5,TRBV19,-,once,TGTGCCAGTAGTACCACCCTCGGCCCCCAGCATTTT,CASSTTLGPQHF
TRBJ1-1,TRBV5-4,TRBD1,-,TGTGCCAGCAGCACCCGACAGGGGTTAAACACTGAAGCTTTCTTT,CASSTRQGLNTEAFF
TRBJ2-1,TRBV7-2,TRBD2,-,TGTGCCAGCAGCATCCCCGAGGTAGCGGGTTACAATGAGCAGTTCTTC,CASSIPEVAGYNEQFF
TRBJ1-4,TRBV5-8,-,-,TGTGCCAGCAGCTTATTTGAAAAACTGTTTTTT,CASSLFEKLFF
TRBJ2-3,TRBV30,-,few,TGTGCCTGGAGCGTTAAGGGGGGGACAGATACGCAGTATTTT,CAWSVKGGTDTQYF
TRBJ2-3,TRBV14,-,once,TGTGCCAGCAGCCAAGGTCTGGCTTTTGACAGAAGGAAGGATACGCAGTATTTT,CASSQGLAFDRRKDTQYF
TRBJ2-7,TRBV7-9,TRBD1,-,TGTGCCAGCAGCTCGGGACAGCCTCAAGAGCAGTACTTC,CASSSGQPQEQYF
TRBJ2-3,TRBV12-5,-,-,TGTGCTAGTGGTTTGGGGCCGGGTGATACGCAGTATTTT,CASGLGPGDTQYF
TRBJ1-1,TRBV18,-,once,TGTGCCAGCTCACCACGTGGAGCGAACACTGAAGCTTTCTTT,CASSPRGANTEAFF
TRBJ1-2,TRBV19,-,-,TGTGCCAGTAGTATAGATGGGGGGGATATTGATGGCTACACCTTC,CASSIDGGDIDGYTF
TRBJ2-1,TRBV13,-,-,TGTGCCAGCAGCTCTACGTCTATGAGGGTGAGCTCCTACAATGAGCAGTTCTTC,CASSSTSMRVSSYNEQFF
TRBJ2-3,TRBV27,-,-,TGTGCCAGCAGTTTACAGGACCCGAGCACAGATACGCAGTATTTT,CASSLQDPSTDTQYF
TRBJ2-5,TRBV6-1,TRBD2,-,TGTGCCAGCAGTGTCCTAGCGGGAGTAGAGACCCAGTACTTC,CASSVLAGVETQYF
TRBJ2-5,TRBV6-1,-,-,TGTGCCAGCAGTGAAGGCCTGCAGGCCAGTCGGGAGACCCAGTACTTC,CASSEGLQASRETQYF
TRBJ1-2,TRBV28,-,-,TGTGCCAGCAGTTTTGGGACACTAAATGGCTACACCTTC,CASSFGTLNGYTF
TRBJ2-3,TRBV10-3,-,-,TGTGCCATCAGTGGAAATAGTGGTGCAGATACGCAGTATTTT,CAISGNSGADTQYF
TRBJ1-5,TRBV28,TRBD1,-,TGTGCCAGCAGTATGGACAGGGCCTTCTCTCAGCCCCAGCATTTT,CASSMDRAFSQPQHF
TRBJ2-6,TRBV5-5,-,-,TGTGCCAGCGGGGATATTGTCTCGCACAAGTCGGGCCAACGTCCTGACTTC,CASGDIVSHKSGQRPDF
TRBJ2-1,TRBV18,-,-,TGTGCCAGCTCACCACCGAGCCGGACAGTTTACGATGAGCAGTTCTTC,CASSPPSRTVYDEQFF
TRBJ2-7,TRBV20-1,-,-,TGCAGTGCTCCAGAGGGCTACGAGCAGTACTTC,CSAPEGYEQYF
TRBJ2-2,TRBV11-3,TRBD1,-,TGTGCCAGCAGCCGCCTGGGGACAGGACCCACCGGGGAGCTGTTTTTT,CASSRLGTGPTGELFF
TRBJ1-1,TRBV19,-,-,TGTGCCAGTAGTATAGATCTTGGGGACACTGAAGCTTTCTTT,CASSIDLGDTEAFF
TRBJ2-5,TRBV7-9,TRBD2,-,TGTGCCAGCAGCCTAGGAGAGACGGGGGGAGAGACCCAGTACTTC,CASSLGETGGETQYF
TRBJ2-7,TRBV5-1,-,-,TGCGCCAGCAGCGGGTCCCCATCCTACGAGCAGTACTTC,CASSGSPSYEQYF
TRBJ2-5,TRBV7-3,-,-,TGTGCCAGCAGCTTAAGGTCAGGTCAAGAGACCCAGTACTTC,CASSLRSGQETQYF
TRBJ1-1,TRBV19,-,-,TGTGCCAGTAGTATGTATACACAAATGAACACTGAAGCTTTCTTT,CASSMYTQMNTEAFF
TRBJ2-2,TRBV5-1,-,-,TGCGCCAGCAGCTTGGCCCCCCAAGGGACCGGGGAGCTGTTTTTT,CASSLAPQGTGELFF
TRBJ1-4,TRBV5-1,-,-,TGCGCCAGCAGACCAGGGGTCCTTAATGAAAAACTGTTTTTT,CASRPGVLNEKLFF
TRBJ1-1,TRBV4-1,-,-,TGCGCCAGCAGGTCCTACCCTGGGCACACTGAAGCTTTCTTT,CASRSYPGHTEAFF
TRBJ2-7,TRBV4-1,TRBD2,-,TGCGCCAGCAGCCAAGTTCTAGCGGGGACCTACGAGCAGTACTTC,CASSQVLAGTYEQYF
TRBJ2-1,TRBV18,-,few,TGTGCCAGCTCTCAAGGCCCCCCGAGGGGGATCCCCTACAATGAGCAGTTCTTC,CASSQGPPRGIPYNEQFF
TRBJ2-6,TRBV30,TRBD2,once,TGTGCCTGGACTGGGGGGGTCAACGTCCTGACTTTC,CAWTGGVNVLTF
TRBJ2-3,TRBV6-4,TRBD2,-,TGTGCCAGACCAATAGCGGGTAATAGCACAGATACGCAGTATTTT,CARPIAGNSTDTQYF